This T cell receptor beta chain was recorded in a study of cytomegalovirus exposure and HLA in healthy donors. In the PCR, 60 Vbeta and 13 Jbeta primers were used. Clones were read by immunoSEQ multiplex PCR, and TCRdb kept only the in-frame ones, dropping some. The repertoire holds under 130,000 clones, with 76% as singletons. V lost 4 bases and J lost 5; bases outside the gene matches: 9. This CDR3 is built from 14 residues. Germline values: CDR1 SGHDT, CDR2 YYEEEE. The sequence derives from a man between 35 and 55 years old in good health and CMV-seropositive. The chain recombines TRBV5-6 with TRBJ2-7, with 7 bases matching TRBD1. Sequenced: PBMCs. CDR3 region: CASSHRQGLDEQYF. For the CDR3, the DNA is TGTGCCAGCAGCCATAGACAGGGTCTCGACGAGCAGTACTTC.